These 21 T cell receptor beta chains came from one sample sequenced in a study of tumor and adjacent non-tumor tissue in lung cancer. No cell sorting was done before RNA was extracted from the tissue. Distant lung tissue was collected more than 3 cm away from the tumor edge. A modified ARM-PCR protocol with three rounds of nested PCR amplified TCRbeta. MiXCR, run by TCRdb on the multiplex PCR reads, gives a single entry per CDR3 protein. The sample lists 80,000 to 130,000 distinct CDR3 sequences, 65% occurring once. Sequencing was done on a sample of distant non-tumor lung tissue. Receptors were obtained from a man aged 25-45 years with non-small cell lung cancer.

This clonotype turned up a few times. Just one base apart from a much larger clone, this may be a read error. CDR3 in amino acids: CATSDSRYSYEQYF. The DNA for the CDR3 is TGTGCCACCAGTGATTCTCGGTACTCCTACGAGCAGTACTTC. The chain couples TRBV24-1 to TRBJ2-7; D is unresolved. Trimming cost V 2 bases and J 0 bases, with 7 bases left between them. Germline CDR1 is KGHDR and CDR2 is SFDVKD. This CDR3 has 14 amino acids.

Here the CDR3 reads CASSLTWTVQETQYF. The CDR3 coding sequence is TGCGCCAGCAGCTTGACCTGGACAGTACAAGAGACCCAGTACTTC. The rearrangement joins TRBV5-1 to TRBJ2-5, with D perhaps TRBD1 (6 bases). This CDR3 region has 15 residues. Trimming pared 1 base from V and 2 bases from J, leaving 12 bases between. The germline V gene encodes CDR1 SGHRS and CDR2 YFSETQ.

The chain combines TRBV20-1 with TRBJ2-7; 10 bases align to TRBD2. The CDR3 length is 15 residues. The J segment lost 5 bases and the V segment lost 3 bases, leaving 10 bases of the junction unmatched. Germline CDR1 reads DFQATT; CDR2 reads SNEGSKA (reference sequence). The CDR3 here is CSARNTAGGGNEQYF. CDR3 in DNA: TGCAGTGCTAGGAATACAGCGGGAGGGGGGAACGAGCAGTACTTC.

This chain links TRBV20-1 with TRBJ1-2, with a tentative D call TRBD1 (6 bases). V lost 2 bases to trimming and J lost 11 bases, with 18 bases between them. CDR1 and CDR2 (germline): DFQATT, SNEGSKA (reference sequence). The CDR3 runs to 13 residues. The CDR3 region is CSARRGGNCGYTF. The CDR3 DNA is TGCAGTGCTAGACGAGGGGGGAACTGTGGTTACACCTTC.

This chain uses TRBV6-6 with TRBJ2-7; 7 nucleotides agree with TRBD2. Trimming took 7 bases from V and 7 from J; bases not matched to a gene: 10. The germline CDR1 and CDR2 sequences are MNHNY and SVGAGI (reference sequence). This CDR3 has 13 residues. For the CDR3, the DNA is TGTGCCAGCATGTCGGGAGGATCAGGGGAGCAGTACTTC. Translated: CASMSGGSGEQYF.

On this clonotype: As the CDR3 is not closed by the conserved phenylalanine or tryptophan, this likely results from a read error. It is unclear where the CDR3 begins or ends on the DNA, so no DNA is shown, and the CDR3 is as TCRdb lists it. The chain links TRBV20-1 to TRBJ2-1. Germline V gene lookup returns CDR1 DFQATT and CDR2 SNEGSKA (reference sequence). Counting both end residues, the CDR3 totals 14 amino acids. The chain's CDR3 is CSASARYSYNERFI.

This clonotype has at least ten counts. The chain employs TRBV5-6 and TRBJ2-7; D call uncertain. Germline CDR1 is SGHDT and CDR2 is YYEEEE. The CDR3 covers 14 residues. V was pared by 6 bases and J by 3 bases, with 16 bases between. Here the CDR3 DNA reads TGTGCCAGCACCCTTAGGGTTAACGGCTACGAGCAGTACTTC. This codes for CASTLRVNGYEQYF.

As regards this clonotype: This may stem from a read error, because a much larger clone lies one nucleotide away. The rearrangement joins TRBV6-6 to TRBJ1-5; D unclear. V was pared by 0 bases and J by 5 bases, with 11 bases between. CDR3 length: 15 amino acids. Germline V gives CDR1 MNHNY, CDR2 SVGAGI (reference sequence). CDR3 loop: CASSYSGRRDQPQHF. The CDR3 region has the DNA TGTGCCAGCAGTTACTCGGGCAGGAGGGATCAGCCCCAGCATTTT.

With respect to this clonotype: The germline gene is not matched at one end of the junction; a read error may be the cause. The CDR3: CASSQAGLNTEAFF. DNA for the CDR3: TGTGCCAGCAGCCAGGCGGGACTGAACACTGAAGCTTTCTTT. The chain carries TRBV4-1 and TRBJ1-1; D might be TRBD1 (5 bases). There are 14 residues in the CDR3. Germline CDR1 and CDR2: MGHRA and YSYEKL.

Of note for this clonotype: The junction differs from germline at one of its ends, possibly a read error. The chain combines TRBV29-1 with TRBJ2-7; perhaps TRBD1 as D (6 bases). The CDR3 extends over 13 amino acids. The V gene's germline CDR1 is SQVTM and CDR2 ANQGSEA. The CDR3 here is CCVEEWQGFEQYF. CDR3 nucleotides: TGCTGCGTTGAAGAATGGCAGGGGTTCGAGCAGTACTTC.

Remarks on this clonotype: This CDR3 fails to terminate in the conserved phenylalanine or tryptophan, so it likely reflects a read error. The chain joins TRBV20-1 to TRBJ1-5; 7 bases agree with TRBD1. The CDR3 covers 18 residues. The germline gives CDR1 DFQATT, CDR2 SNEGSKA (reference sequence). CDR3 in DNA: TGCAGTGCTATCGCTCCGGGACAGCAATTTAATAGCAATCAGCTCCAGCATTCT. It encodes CSAIAPGQQFNSNQLQHS.

As for this clonotype: A much larger clone sits a single nucleotide away, making a read error possible. The V gene is TRBV5-6, the J gene TRBJ2-6, with D unclear. CDR1 is SGHDT, CDR2 YYEEEE, per germline. There are 16 residues in the CDR3. The CDR3 sequence: CDSSLSGFSGANVLTF. CDR3 bases: TGTGACAGCAGCTTGTCGGGCTTCTCTGGGGCCAACGTCCTGACTTTC.

As regards this clonotype: One base away lies a much larger clone, so this may be a sequencing read error. CDR3 bases: TGTGCCTTCAGAAGGGGTGAGGGCCTGAACACTGAAGCTTTCTTT. Its translation: CAFRRGEGLNTEAFF. V and J are TRBV10-3 and TRBJ1-1; the D gene is possibly TRBD1 (5 bases). This CDR3 comprises 15 residues. From germline, CDR1 is ENHRY and CDR2 SYGVKD.

This clonotype was observed at least ten times. This chain connects TRBV20-1 to TRBJ2-7; D unclear. V lost 3 bases and J lost 2, with 26 bases in between. Germline values: CDR1 DFQATT, CDR2 SNEGSKA (reference sequence). CDR3 length equals 18 residues. The CDR3 region is CSASHIDFGSRFPYEQYF. For the CDR3, the DNA is TGCAGTGCTAGTCATATAGATTTCGGCTCAAGGTTCCCCTACGAGCAGTACTTC.

This clonotype has a count of ten or more. The rearrangement uses TRBV29-1 and TRBJ1-2, with 7 bases matching TRBD1. The ends lost 4 bases at V and 4 bases at J; junction bases unmatched: 9. Germline values: CDR1 SQVTM, CDR2 ANQGSEA. This CDR3 is built from 14 residues. The CDR3: CSVGRQGEIYGYTF. The CDR3 bases are TGCAGCGTTGGTCGGCAGGGGGAGATCTATGGCTACACCTTC.

As for this clonotype: It is likely a read error, because the conserved phenylalanine at the end of the CDR3 is missing. The chain has TRBV20-1 and TRBJ2-2; 9 bases fit TRBD2. V dropped 6 bases and J dropped 1; count of bases not matched to a gene: 6. CDR3 length: 15 amino acids. Germline V lookup: CDR1 DFQATT, CDR2 SNEGSKA (reference sequence). The CDR3 is CSARIAGENTGELFY. The CDR3 nucleotides read TGCAGTGCGCGGATAGCGGGAGAGAACACCGGGGAGCTGTTTTAT.

This clonotype was recorded at least ten times. The rearrangement links TRBV28 to TRBJ1-5; D may be TRBD1 (5 bases). Deletions cut 5 bases from V and 9 bases from J, with 14 bases between. The CDR3 loop spans 13 amino acids. Per the germline V gene, CDR1 is MDHEN and CDR2 is SYDVKM. In DNA form, the CDR3 reads TGTGCCAGCAGTGGGCCGGGGCCGCCGCCCCAGCATTTT. This codes for CASSGPGPPPQHF.

Remarks on this clonotype: A junction end diverges from the germline sequence, so it may reflect a read error. The chain combines TRBV11-2 with TRBJ2-5; D uncertain. The CDR3 runs 12 residues. Germline values: CDR1 SGHAT, CDR2 FQNNGV. CDR3 bases: TGTGGCAGCAGGTCGTCGGGAGAGACCCAGTACTTC. This sequence encodes CGSRSSGETQYF.

This clonotype was seen more than once but under ten times. The chain links TRBV9 to TRBJ2-7; 8 bases agree with TRBD1. This CDR3 is built from 14 residues. The V and J ends lost 4 bases and 7 bases, in that order; junction bases with no gene match: 10. Germline values: CDR1 SGDLS, CDR2 YYNGEE. CDR3 DNA sequence: TGTGCCAGCAGCCCCTCGGGACAGGTCTATGAGCAGTACTTC. Translation gives CASSPSGQVYEQYF.

Comment on this clonotype: An end of the junction does not agree with germline; a read error may underlie this. The chain joins TRBV4-1 to TRBJ1-1, with D perhaps matching TRBD1 (6 bases). CDR3 length: 15 amino acids. Germline V gene lookup returns CDR1 MGHRA and CDR2 YSYEKL. This CDR3 is CAISRDLGANTEALF. CDR3 nucleotides: TGCGCCATCAGCCGAGATCTGGGGGCGAACACTGAAGCTTTGTTT.

V and J are TRBV10-1 and TRBJ2-2; D is uncertain. This CDR3 is built from 13 residues. V gave up 6 bases and J gave up 10 bases, with 15 bases separating them. Germline lookup yields CDR1 WNHNN and CDR2 SYGVQD (reference sequence). CDR3 residues: CASSPVMGAELFF. In DNA, the CDR3 is TGCGCCAGCAGCCCCGTCATGGGCGCGGAGCTGTTTTTT.